The present T cell receptor beta chain was sequenced within a study of Ad26.COV2.S vaccination and SARS-CoV-2 variants. The overall study: Ad26.COV2.S arm of COV1001 included the donor. Ad26.COV2.S shots went into the muscle once or twice, 56 days apart.

Sequenced by immunoSEQ multiplex PCR; TCRdb stores in-frame clones only, minus some. The table includes 400,000 to 500,000 clones, 75% to 90% detected once. Treatment given: roughly 18 received Ad26.COV2.S at low or high dose, single or two shots; 5 received placebo; per-sample allocation not given. At day 63 after the first vaccine or placebo injection, samples were drawn. The material sequenced was peripheral blood, taken in a trial of Ad26.COV2.S vaccine versus placebo. The TCR sequence derives from a person between 18 and 65 years old who received the Ad26.COV2.S COVID-19 vaccine or a placebo.

The CDR3 DNA sequence: TGTGCCAGTAGTATAGTCCTGACAGGGAATGAGCAGTTCTTC. Translation: CASSIVLTGNEQFF. The genes are TRBV19 and TRBJ2-1; 7 nucleotides align to TRBD1. Germline loops: CDR1 LNHDA, CDR2 SQIVND (reference sequence). Germline trimming cut 1 base from V and 7 bases from J; bases unmatched to any gene: 4. CDR3 size: 14 residues.